This T cell receptor (beta chain) was documented in a study of T cell clonotyping in hematopoietic cell transplantation. Germline V gene sequence: CDR1 SEHNR, CDR2 FQNEAQ (reference sequence). The CDR3 loop spans 13 amino acids. With 1 base removed from V and 0 bases from J, the gap between germline ends came to 1 base. Study-level findings and limits: Without cell sorting, CD4 versus CD8 contributions remain unresolved. Pathologically expanded recipient clonotypes increased progressively from day 30 to day 180 as diversity fell. Graft donor and pretransplant recipient Inverse Simpson Index values predicted broader posttransplant TCR diversity.

Profiled with immunoSEQ multiplex PCR; TCRdb holds only in-frame clones, not every one. The profile covers about 69,000 clones, with around 94% appearing a single time and roughly 1.5% taken by the ten largest. Worth noting for this clone: Antigen specificity is unknown.

The V and J genes are TRBV7-9 and TRBJ2-1; no reliable D call. The sample was peripheral blood mononuclear cells. The TCR originated in a man aged 45-60 years in good health. Some clones in this sample may be carry-over from other donors' samples. The CDR3 reads CASSLVSYNEQFF. CDR3 sequence (DNA): TGTGCCAGCAGCTTAGTCTCCTACAATGAGCAGTTCTTC.